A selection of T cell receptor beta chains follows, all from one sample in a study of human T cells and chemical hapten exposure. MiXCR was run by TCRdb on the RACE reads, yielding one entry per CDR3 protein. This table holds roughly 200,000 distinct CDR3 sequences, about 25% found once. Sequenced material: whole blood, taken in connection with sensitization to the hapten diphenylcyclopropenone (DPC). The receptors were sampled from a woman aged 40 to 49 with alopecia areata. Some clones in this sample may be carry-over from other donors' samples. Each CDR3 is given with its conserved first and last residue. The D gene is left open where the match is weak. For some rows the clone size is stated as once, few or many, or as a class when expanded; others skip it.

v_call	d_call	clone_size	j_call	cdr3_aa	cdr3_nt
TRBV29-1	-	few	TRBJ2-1	CSVDSGEQFF	TGCAGCGTTGACTCGGGAGAGCAGTTCTTC
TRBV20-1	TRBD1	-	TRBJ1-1	CSARKGTANTEAFF	TGCAGTGCTAGGAAGGGGACAGCGAACACTGAAGCTTTCTTT
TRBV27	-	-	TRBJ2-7	CASSPDRDLPYEQYF	TGTGCCAGCAGTCCCGACCGGGACTTACCCTACGAGCAGTACTTC
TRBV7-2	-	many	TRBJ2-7	CASSQGVGYEQYF	TGTGCCAGCAGCCAGGGCGTCGGCTACGAGCAGTACTTC
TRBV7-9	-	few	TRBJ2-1	CASSLSVRYNEQFF	TGTGCCAGCAGCTTAAGTGTTCGTTACAATGAGCAGTTCTTC
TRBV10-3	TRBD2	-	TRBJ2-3	CAISDPGLAASTDTQYF	TGTGCCATCAGTGACCCTGGACTAGCGGCGAGCACAGATACGCAGTATTTT
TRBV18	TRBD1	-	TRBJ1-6	CASSPRGTGSSYNSPLHF	TGTGCCAGCTCACCACGGGGGACAGGGAGCTCCTATAATTCACCCCTCCACTTT
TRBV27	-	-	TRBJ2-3	CASSSPRGFTDTQYF	TGTGCCAGCAGTTCCCCTCGGGGCTTCACAGATACGCAGTATTTT
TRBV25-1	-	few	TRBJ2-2	CASGRGAGELFF	TGTGCCAGCGGCCGGGGAGCCGGGGAGCTGTTTTTT
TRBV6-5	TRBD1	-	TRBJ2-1	CASRYAGGSHEGPFF	TGTGCCAGCAGATACGCAGGGGGTTCTCACGAGGGTCCGTTCTTC
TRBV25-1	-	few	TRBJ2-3	CASSEGAGTDTQYF	TGTGCCAGCAGTGAAGGGGCAGGGACAGATACGCAGTATTTT
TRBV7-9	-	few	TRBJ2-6	CASSLASGTPGANVLTF	TGTGCCAGCAGCTTAGCTTCCGGGACACCTGGGGCCAACGTCCTGACTTTC
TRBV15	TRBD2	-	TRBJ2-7	CATSRGTSGNDEQYF	TGTGCCACCAGCAGAGGGACTAGCGGGAACGACGAGCAGTACTTC
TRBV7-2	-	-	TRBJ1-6	CASSLGAGANSPLHF	TGTGCCAGCAGCTTAGGAGCAGGGGCCAATTCACCCCTCCACTTT
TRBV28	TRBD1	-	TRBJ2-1	CASSLSGTGVNNEQFF	TGTGCCAGCAGTTTATCCGGGACAGGTGTTAACAATGAGCAGTTCTTC
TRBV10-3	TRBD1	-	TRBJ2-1	CAAGDRDRDEFF	TGTGCCGCAGGGGACCGGGACAGGGACGAGTTCTTC